This passage covers 27 T cell receptor beta chains from one sample sequenced in a study of T-cell memory formation after mild COVID-19. TCRdb used MiXCR to reprocess the 5' RACE reads, holding one entry per CDR3 protein. The repertoire has about 170,000 distinct CDR3 sequences, about an eighth of them found once; the top ten carry more than 3%. Sequencing input: PBMCs or a T cell subset sorted from them (not recorded which). Receptor source: a man in his late teens or twenties who had mild COVID-19 (a few samples of this study predate the infection). Cell type and time point are not known.

This clonotype was detected ten times or more. CDR3 sequence: CASSSGEGQGSYEQYF. The CDR3 DNA is TGTGCCAGCAGTTCTGGAGAGGGACAGGGATCGTACGAGCAGTACTTC. V is TRBV12-3 or TRBV12-4 and J is TRBJ2-7; 9 bases are shared with TRBD1. This CDR3 has 16 amino acids. V trimming: 4 bases; J trimming: 4 bases; junction bases outside the gene matches: 11.

This clonotype was observed a few times. The chain has TRBV6-5 and TRBJ1-2; D gene ambiguous. Germline CDR1 reads MNHEY; CDR2 reads SVGAGI. The CDR3 covers 17 residues. V was cut by 2 bases and J by 3 bases, with 19 bases left in between. The CDR3 nucleotides are TGTGCCAGCAGTTACCACCCCGGGAGCCAGTTGGACTATGGCTACACCTTC. This codes for CASSYHPGSQLDYGYTF.

A few counts support this clonotype. The V and J genes are TRBV9 and TRBJ2-1; 9 positions match TRBD2. The trim removed 0 bases at V and 6 bases at J, leaving 10 bases unmatched. Germline V gene lookup returns CDR1 SGDLS and CDR2 YYNGEE. The CDR3 is 17 residues long. The CDR3, as DNA: TGTGCCAGCAGCGTAGGACTAGCGGTCGACATGGGCAATGAGCAGTTCTTC. It specifies CASSVGLAVDMGNEQFF.

This clonotype was seen many times. V usage is TRBV5-1 and J usage is TRBJ2-4, with TRBD1 matching 12 bases. Germline V CDR1 and CDR2: SGHRS, YFSETQ. Losses at the gene ends were 4 bases for V and 7 bases for J; bases not matched to a gene: 12. There are 17 residues in the CDR3. The CDR3 DNA sequence: TGCGCCAGCAGCCCAATTCCGGGACAGGGGGCTGTGAACATTCAGTACTTC. Amino acids: CASSPIPGQGAVNIQYF.

Only a few counts were recorded for this clonotype. This chain uses TRBV9 with TRBJ2-7; no firm D call. V shed 7 bases and J shed 2 bases, with 7 bases lying between them. Germline assignment: CDR1 SGDLS and CDR2 YYNGEE. CDR3 length equals 11 residues. In nucleotides, the CDR3 is TGTGCCAGCCTGGGTCCCTACGAGCAGTACGTC. Translation: CASLGPYEQYV.

CDR3 nucleotide sequence: TGTGCCAGCAGACCCGGGACCGCGGCTGGTACCCAGTACTTC. This codes for CASRPGTAAGTQYF. The V and J genes are TRBV27 and TRBJ2-5; D could derive from TRBD1 or TRBD2 (5 bases each). There are 14 residues in the CDR3. Trimming removed 6 bases from V and 8 bases from J, with 19 bases in between. The germline gives CDR1 MNHEY, CDR2 SMNVEV (reference sequence).

Only a few counts were recorded for this clonotype. J is TRBJ2-5 and V is TRBV11-2, with D hard to call. Germline V gene data show CDR1 as SGHAT and CDR2 as FQNNGV. The CDR3 contains 12 residues. Trimming pared 4 bases from V and 1 base from J, leaving 4 bases between. CDR3 region: CASSWVQETQYF. The CDR3 nucleotides read TGTGCCAGCAGCTGGGTCCAAGAGACCCAGTACTTC. Full variable domain (remainder filled in from reference TRBV11-2 and TRBJ2-5): EAGVAQSPRYKIIEKRQSVAFWCNPISGHATLYWYQQILGQGPKLLIQFQNNGVVDDSQLPKDRFSAERLKGVDSTLKIQPAKLEDSAVYLCASSWVQETQYFGPGTRLLVL.

The chain combines TRBV5-1 with TRBJ2-5; TRBD1 agrees at 9 bases. The CDR3 length is 14 residues. CDR1 is SGHRS, CDR2 YFSETQ, per germline. J gave up 4 bases and V 4 bases, and 5 bases lay outside the gene matches. The CDR3 spells CASSTGGAGETQYF. DNA of the CDR3: TGCGCCAGCAGCACAGGGGGCGCGGGAGAGACCCAGTACTTC.

In its sample, this clonotype was seen a few times. The rearrangement links TRBV29-1 to TRBJ1-1, with TRBD1 matching 7 bases. From germline, CDR1 is SQVTM and CDR2 ANQGSEA. The CDR3 spans 12 residues. V trimming: 2 bases; J trimming: 4 bases; junction bases outside the gene matches: 1. CDR3 bases: TGCAGCGTTGAATCAGGGGGCACTGAAGCTTTCTTT. Amino acids: CSVESGGTEAFF.

The table lists this clonotype with many counts. J is TRBJ1-2 and V is TRBV29-1; D is unclear. V was pared by 4 bases and J by 4 bases, with 10 bases between. There are 12 residues in the CDR3. Germline V gene lookup returns CDR1 SQVTM and CDR2 ANQGSEA. The chain's CDR3 is CSVGGGSYGYTF. CDR3 coding DNA: TGCAGCGTTGGAGGCGGTAGCTATGGCTACACCTTC.

This clonotype came up a few times. The chain is built from TRBV12-3 or TRBV12-4 and TRBJ1-4; the D is unclear. The V gene lost 2 bases and the J gene lost 8 bases, with 12 bases spanning the gap. The CDR3 runs 14 residues. The CDR3 loop reads CASSLYREGEKLFF. CDR3 nucleotide sequence: TGTGCCAGCAGTTTATATAGGGAGGGAGAAAAACTGTTTTTT.

The rearrangement joins TRBV2 to TRBJ1-2, with D hard to call. CDR1 and CDR2 (germline): SNHLY, FYNNEI. The CDR3 runs 16 residues. V was trimmed by 1 base and J by 0 bases, leaving 12 bases between them. The CDR3 protein is CASSEEVRTANYGYTF. The CDR3 nucleotides are TGTGCCAGCAGTGAAGAGGTCAGGACTGCTAACTATGGCTACACCTTC. Full variable domain (remainder filled in from reference TRBV2 and TRBJ1-2): EPEVTQTPSHQVTQMGQEVILRCVPISNHLYFYWYRQILGQKVEFLVSFYNNEISEKSEIFDDQFSVERPDGSNFTLKIRSTKLEDSAMYFCASSEEVRTANYGYTFGSGTRLTVV.

In its sample, this clonotype was seen a few times. This chain connects TRBV4-2 to TRBJ2-1, with TRBD2 matching 10 bases. Per the germline V gene, CDR1 is LGHNA and CDR2 is YNFKEQ. V was pared by 1 base and J by 7 bases, with 7 bases of the junction left unmatched. This CDR3 is built from 16 residues. The CDR3 protein is CASSQAASGGANEQFF. The CDR3 DNA reads as TGTGCCAGCAGCCAAGCGGCCAGCGGGGGGGCGAATGAGCAGTTCTTC.

This clonotype has just a few counts. The chain couples TRBV12-3 or TRBV12-4 to TRBJ1-3, with D possibly TRBD1 on 6 matching bases. Trimming shortened V by 5 bases and J by 2 bases, and 16 bases separated the two germline ends. The CDR3 is 16 residues long. For the CDR3, the DNA is TGTGCCAGCAGTCTACGGACAGATGGGCCTGGAAACACCATATATTTT. Its translation: CASSLRTDGPGNTIYF.

This clonotype came up a few times. The J gene is TRBJ2-7, the V gene TRBV28, with D possibly being TRBD2 (5 bases). Germline V CDR1 and CDR2: MDHEN, SYDVKM. The CDR3 is 11 residues long. The V gene lost 7 bases and the J gene lost 6 bases, with 10 bases spanning the gap. The CDR3 DNA is TGTGCCAGCACCGGAGGCGCCGAGCAGTACGTC. This gives the protein CASTGGAEQYV.

A few counts support this clonotype. V is TRBV4-2 and J is TRBJ2-1; 8 positions agree with TRBD2. CDR3 length equals 16 residues. CDR1 LGHNA and CDR2 YNFKEQ come from the germline V gene. The V and J ends lost 0 bases and 6 bases, in that order; junction bases with no gene match: 7. The CDR3: CASSQDSLRGANEQFF. Written as DNA, the CDR3 is TGTGCCAGCAGCCAAGACTCGCTGCGGGGGGCCAATGAGCAGTTCTTC.

This chain links TRBV6-5 with TRBJ2-5; the match to TRBD2 covers 10 bases. The germline CDR1 and CDR2 sequences are MNHEY and SVGAGI. This CDR3 comprises 17 residues. V trimming: 5 bases; J trimming: 2 bases; junction bases outside the gene matches: 11. This chain's CDR3 is CASSRRPLAGHQETQYF. DNA for the CDR3: TGTGCCAGCAGTCGCCGGCCACTAGCGGGGCATCAAGAGACCCAGTACTTC.

This clonotype was seen a few times. This chain links TRBV15 with TRBJ1-4; TRBD1 matches 8 bases. With 0 bases clipped from V and 4 bases from J, the junction kept 7 bases outside the gene matches. CDR1 and CDR2 from the germline V gene are LNHNV and YYDKDF (reference sequence). The CDR3 totals 17 residues. CDR3 DNA sequence: TGTGCCACCAGCAGAGATGTAGGACAGGGCTATAATGAAAAACTGTTTTTT. Translating it yields CATSRDVGQGYNEKLFF.

The J gene is TRBJ2-3, the V gene TRBV7-2; no clear D gene. V dropped 1 base and J dropped 6 bases, with 14 bases sitting between them. Germline CDR1 reads SGHTA; CDR2 reads FQGNSA. The CDR3 consists of 15 residues. CDR3 in DNA: TGTGCCAGCAGCTTAGTCAGCTCTGACTTTGATACGCAGTATTTT. As protein: CASSLVSSDFDTQYF.

In this sample, this clonotype turned up many times. The rearrangement links TRBV11-2 to TRBJ2-7; a possible D gene is TRBD1 (6 bases). The CDR3 is made up of 13 amino acids. V was cut by 2 bases and J by 5 bases, with 10 bases left in between. CDR1 is SGHAT and CDR2 is FQNNGV in the germline V gene. The CDR3 loop is CASSLSQGHEQYV. CDR3 nucleotides: TGTGCCAGCAGCTTATCCCAGGGGCACGAGCAGTACGTC.

V and J are TRBV20-1 and TRBJ1-6; 10 positions match TRBD1. The CDR3 contains 14 residues. The junction had 5 bases not matched to a gene; V was cut back by 5 bases and J by 7 bases. The germline V gene encodes CDR1 DFQATT and CDR2 SNEGSKA (reference sequence). The CDR3 region has the DNA TGCAGTGCTCGACAGGGGGCTTCGAATTCACCCCTCCACTTT. Its protein product is CSARQGASNSPLHF.

This clonotype was seen more than once but under ten times. The gene calls are TRBV4-1 and TRBJ2-7; D gene unclear. Trimming stripped 0 bases from V and 5 bases from J, with 11 bases between. Germline V lookup: CDR1 MGHRA, CDR2 YSYEKL. The CDR3 totals 14 residues. CDR3 in DNA: TGCGCCAGCAGCCAAGATCGGGTGGGCCACGAGCAGTACTTC. Translated: CASSQDRVGHEQYF.

This clonotype turned up a few times. The chain joins TRBV6-5 to TRBJ2-5; D gene uncertain. Per the germline V gene, CDR1 is MNHEY and CDR2 is SVGAGI. The CDR3 has 15 amino acids. The V gene lost 2 bases and the J gene lost 0 bases, with 10 bases spanning the gap. CDR3 coding DNA: TGTGCCAGCAGTTACGTCGATGCTAACCAAGAGACCCAGTACTTC. This codes for CASSYVDANQETQYF.

This clonotype was seen only a few times. The chain has TRBV5-1 and TRBJ2-2, with D possibly TRBD1 on 6 matching bases. The CDR3 spans 13 residues. Germline-derived CDR1 and CDR2 are SGHRS and YFSETQ. V lost 8 bases, J lost 5 bases, and 13 bases lay in between. Here the CDR3 DNA reads TGCGCCAGTTACAGGGAAGGGACCGGGGAGCTGTTTTTT. It is translated as CASYREGTGELFF.

This chain uses TRBV29-1 with TRBJ2-5; D remains unclear. CDR3 length equals 10 residues. The V gene lost 7 bases and the J gene lost 5 bases, with 8 bases spanning the gap. CDR1 and CDR2 from the germline V gene are SQVTM and ANQGSEA. CDR3 sequence (DNA): TGCAGCGCTCTGGGGGAGACCCAGTACTTC. Translation: CSALGETQYF.

The chain joins TRBV19 to TRBJ1-4; 7 nucleotides line up with TRBD1. Trimming cost V 9 bases and J 7 bases; bases outside gene matches: 14. Per germline, CDR1 LNHDA and CDR2 SQIVND (reference sequence). The CDR3 totals 15 residues. CDR3 nucleotide sequence: TGTGCCAGCAGCGACCCAGGGGGACTTACTGAAAAACTGTTTTTT. It translates to CASSDPGGLTEKLFF.

This clonotype was picked up many times. At one boundary the junction diverges from the germline segment, which might be a read error. The CDR3 loop is CTGLRNTEAFF. The CDR3 DNA reads as TGTACAGGTCTGAGGAACACTGAAGCTTTCTTT. The genes are TRBV29-1 and TRBJ1-1; possible D gene TRBD1, 5 bases. Germline V gene lookup returns CDR1 SQVTM and CDR2 ANQGSEA. There are 11 residues in the CDR3.